This T cell receptor beta chain stems from a study of T cell responses to AZD1222 COVID-19 vaccine. In regard to this clone: Its target is not known.

Notes on the study in general: A mostly white British donor set with more females was recruited, and clonal diversity was possibly underestimated.

CDR3 length: 17 amino acids. Germline V gives CDR1 MDHEN, CDR2 SYDVKM. V trimming: 4 bases; J trimming: 4 bases; junction bases outside the gene matches: 10. Using immunoSEQ multiplex PCR, the repertoire was profiled, and TCRdb retains in-frame clones only, with some absent. The data show roughly 180,000 clones, roughly nine tenths seen once. The clonotype originates from an adult who received the AZD1222 COVID-19 vaccine. This chain joins TRBV28 and TRBJ2-5, with 12 positions matching TRBD2. Source: peripheral blood, taken 28 days after the second AZD1222 dose. The CDR3 nucleotides are TGTGCCAGCAGTTCCGGGCTAGCGGGAGGGCTCCTAGAGACCCAGTACTTC. Translation gives CASSSGLAGGLLETQYF.